A selection of T cell receptor beta chains follows, all from one sample in a study of low-dose radiotherapy and immunotherapy resistance in tumors. Via MiXCR, TCRdb re-called the reads, giving one row per CDR3 protein. The sample contains tens of thousands of distinct CDR3 sequences, about 30% of which appear only once. The source material was PBMCs, sampled before treatment. The source of these receptors is a male donor with rectosigmoid adenocarcinoma. Each CDR3 is given without its conserved first and last residue. Each record gives: J gene, V gene, CDR3 protein.

j_gene: TRBJ2-7; v_gene: TRBV5-3; CDR3aa: ASSPLAGGTYEQY
j_gene: TRBJ2-1; v_gene: TRBV7-2; CDR3aa: ASSLRGVAGASEQF
j_gene: TRBJ2-1; v_gene: TRBV3-1; CDR3aa: ASSPTRGSYNEQF
j_gene: TRBJ2-1; v_gene: TRBV10-1; CDR3aa: ASGSCSYNEQF
j_gene: TRBJ2-1; v_gene: TRBV7-9; CDR3aa: ATRPSGRASNEQF
j_gene: TRBJ1-5; v_gene: TRBV4-1; CDR3aa: ASSQDRGGTLQPQH
j_gene: TRBJ1-2; v_gene: TRBV12-3/TRBV12-4; CDR3aa: ASSSPSYGYT
j_gene: TRBJ2-1; v_gene: TRBV2; CDR3aa: ARSEVVGGEQF
j_gene: TRBJ2-5; v_gene: TRBV29-1; CDR3aa: SVEDIGREETQY
j_gene: TRBJ2-2; v_gene: TRBV4-3; CDR3aa: ASSQAGLAGGRTGELF
j_gene: TRBJ2-1; v_gene: TRBV28; CDR3aa: ASSLNEQF
j_gene: TRBJ2-1; v_gene: TRBV6-5; CDR3aa: ASSDSGGNNEQF
j_gene: TRBJ1-4; v_gene: TRBV7-9; CDR3aa: ASSLYGELF
j_gene: TRBJ1-2; v_gene: TRBV20-1; CDR3aa: SAKTGDHGYT